This T cell receptor (beta chain) derives from a study of radiotherapy plus CTLA-4 blockade in lung cancer. Method: immunoSEQ multiplex PCR; TCRdb's copy keeps in-frame clones and lacks some. The sample has about 80,000 clones, approximately 80% seen once; the top ten hold approximately 0.79%. The CDR3 has 14 amino acids. Trimming pared 3 bases from V and 2 bases from J, leaving 11 bases between. CDR1 and CDR2 (germline): SGDLS, YYNGEE. The source of this sequence is a human donor with non-small cell lung cancer who had stable disease on radiotherapy plus ipilimumab. Source: peripheral blood, taken from a patient treated with radiotherapy plus ipilimumab. The V gene is TRBV9, the J gene TRBJ2-5; D gene unclear. CDR3 coding DNA: TGTGCCAGCAGCGAGTCCCACGTTCAAGAGACCCAGTACTTC. Its protein product is CASSESHVQETQYF.